These 21 T cell receptor beta chains came from one sample sequenced in a study of shared clonotypes between healthy human individuals. This table comes from immunoSEQ multiplex PCR, and its TCRdb copy is limited to in-frame clones, with some not included. The table shows about 600,000 clones, with around 97% occurring only once. The sample taken for sequencing was naive CD4+ T cells sorted from blood. Subset indicated: CD45RA+ positively selected. The receptors derive from a woman aged 25-40 years in good health.

This chain links TRBV28 with TRBJ1-5, with D possibly TRBD1 on 5 matching bases. The CDR3 length is 13 residues. With 8 bases removed from V and 5 bases from J, the gap between germline ends came to 13 bases. CDR1 and CDR2 (germline): MDHEN, SYDVKM. The CDR3 nucleotides are TGTGCCAGCCGTCGGCAGGGCGATCAGCCCCAGCATTTT. Translated, it gives CASRRQGDQPQHF.

This clone was observed a single time. The rearrangement uses TRBV28 and TRBJ2-2; TRBD2 might be the D (5 bases). The ends were cut back, 3 bases at V and 5 bases at J, with 10 bases in the middle. The CDR3 covers 14 residues. CDR1 and CDR2 from the germline V gene are MDHEN and SYDVKM. The CDR3 nucleotides read TGTGCCAGCAGTTTCCCCGGGATAACCGGGGAGCTGTTTTTT. Protein sequence: CASSFPGITGELFF.

This sequence joins TRBV6-6 and TRBJ2-3; tentatively, D is TRBD1 or TRBD2 (5 bases each). Germline CDR1 reads MNHNY; CDR2 reads SVGAGI (reference sequence). This CDR3 region has 16 residues. The V end was cut by 5 bases, the J end by 1 base, with 16 bases between. The CDR3 spells CASSRRQGVGTDTQYF. The DNA of the CDR3 is TGTGCCAGCAGTCGTCGTCAGGGAGTCGGCACAGATACGCAGTATTTT.

The chain joins TRBV6-5 to TRBJ2-7; no firm D call. Looked up from germline, CDR1 is MNHEY and CDR2 is SVGAGI. The CDR3 contains 12 residues. Trimming removed 6 bases at V and 5 bases at J, with 11 bases between. The CDR3 DNA sequence: TGTGCCAGCAGGGGTGTTCGCAACGAGCAGTACTTC. Protein sequence: CASRGVRNEQYF.

The rearrangement joins TRBV5-1 to TRBJ2-5; D is ambiguous. Germline-derived CDR1 and CDR2 are SGHRS and YFSETQ. This CDR3 comprises 17 residues. V lost 4 bases and J lost 0, with 19 bases in between. This chain's CDR3 is CASSPKGGPEYQETQYF. The DNA for the CDR3 is TGCGCCAGCAGCCCCAAGGGCGGTCCAGAGTACCAAGAGACCCAGTACTTC.

The rearrangement links TRBV5-4 to TRBJ2-3, with 7 bases matching TRBD2. The CDR3 is made up of 15 amino acids. V lost 2 bases to trimming and J lost 3 bases; unmatched junction nucleotides: 6. The germline gives CDR1 SGHNT, CDR2 YYREEE (reference sequence). This chain's CDR3 is CASSLAGSTTDTQYF. CDR3 nucleotide sequence: TGTGCCAGCAGCTTAGCGGGGTCCACGACAGATACGCAGTATTTT. The full variable domain, completed using reference TRBV5-4 and TRBJ2-3, is ETGVTQSPTHLIKTRGQQVTLRCSSQSGHNTVSWYQQALGQGPQFIFQYYREEENGRGNFPPRFSGLQFPNYSSELNVNALELDDSALYLCASSLAGSTTDTQYFGPGTRLTVL.

V is TRBV28 and J is TRBJ1-1; no definite D call. Germline CDR1 and CDR2: MDHEN and SYDVKM. This CDR3 region has 15 residues. V was pared by 7 bases and J by 2 bases, with 17 bases between. The CDR3 DNA reads as TGTGCCAGCAACGTTTACGCAGGACTTAACACTGAAGCTTTCTTT. Amino acid sequence: CASNVYAGLNTEAFF.

The chain has TRBV28 and TRBJ2-5, with 12 nucleotides matching TRBD2. The DNA matches TRBJ2-7 better at its end, which makes the J call doubtful. The CDR3 sequence is 15 residues long. CDR1 and CDR2 from the germline V gene are MDHEN and SYDVKM. The CDR3 DNA follows: TGTGCCAGCAGTTTAACTAGCGGGAGGTTCTACGAGCAGTACTTC. Translated, it gives CASSLTSGRFYEQYF.

This rearrangement joins TRBV2 to TRBJ2-1, with 14 bases identical to TRBD2. This CDR3 has 19 amino acids. V was pared by 7 bases and J by 0 bases, with 11 bases of the junction left unmatched. Germline-derived CDR1 and CDR2 are SNHLY and FYNNEI. The CDR3 DNA follows: TGTGCCAGCACGAAGTCGGGACTAGCGGGGGATAGCTCCTACAATGAGCAGTTCTTC. It yields the protein CASTKSGLAGDSSYNEQFF.

The gene calls are TRBV4-1 and TRBJ2-1, with TRBD1 matching 10 bases. V trimming: 8 bases; J trimming: 3 bases; junction bases outside the gene matches: 13. There are 17 residues in the CDR3. Germline CDR1 MGHRA, CDR2 YSYEKL. CDR3: CASSGTGDVGRYNEQFF. The CDR3 region has the DNA TGCGCCAGCTCCGGGACAGGGGACGTCGGACGCTACAATGAGCAGTTCTTC.

The V and J genes are TRBV28 and TRBJ2-7; D remains unclear. The CDR3 sequence is 12 residues long. V was trimmed by 7 bases and J by 0 bases, leaving 7 bases between them. In germline, CDR1 is MDHEN, CDR2 SYDVKM. Here the CDR3 DNA reads TGTGCCAGCATTGGCAACTCCTACGAGCAGTACTTC. This codes for CASIGNSYEQYF. Supplemented by reference TRBV28 and TRBJ2-7, the full variable domain reads DVKVTQSSRYLVKRTGEKVFLECVQDMDHENMFWYRQDPGLGLRLIYFSYDVKMKEKGDIPEGYSVSREKKERFSLILESASTNQTSMYLCASIGNSYEQYFGPGTRLTVT.

The count of this clone is one. This rearrangement joins TRBV23-1 to TRBJ1-4; no definite D call. TRBV23-1 is annotated as an ORF whose role is uncertain. The CDR3 runs 15 residues. Trimming shortened V by 0 bases and J by 4 bases, and 9 bases separated the two germline ends. CDR3 residues: CASSQSACFNEKLFF. The CDR3 nucleotides are TGCGCCAGCAGTCAATCCGCGTGTTTTAATGAAAAACTGTTTTTT.

The V gene is TRBV5-1, the J gene TRBJ2-7; D remains ambiguous. CDR3 length: 14 residues. From germline, CDR1 is SGHRS and CDR2 YFSETQ. V was shortened by 0 bases and J by 0 bases, with 7 bases between the two germline ends. The CDR3 sequence: CASSLEWFSYEQYF. DNA of the CDR3: TGCGCCAGCAGCTTGGAGTGGTTCTCCTACGAGCAGTACTTC. The full variable domain, completed using reference TRBV5-1 and TRBJ2-7, is KAGVTQTPRYLIKTRGQQVTLSCSPISGHRSVSWYQQTPGQGLQFLFEYFSETQRNKGNFPGRFSGRQFSNSRSEMNVSTLELGDSALYLCASSLEWFSYEQYFGPGTRLTVT.

Here the CDR3 DNA reads TGCGCCAGCAGCTTAGCACTGACTAGCGGGACGCCAAAGGTCCAAGAGACCCAGTACTTC. Translation: CASSLALTSGTPKVQETQYF. The chain combines TRBV5-1 with TRBJ2-5, with 11 nucleotides matching TRBD2. V was clipped by 2 bases and J by 1 base; unmatched bases: 16. Germline V gene data show CDR1 as SGHRS and CDR2 as YFSETQ. The CDR3 totals 20 residues.

The table lists this clone with a count of one. The chain links TRBV5-1 to TRBJ2-1; the match to TRBD2 covers 9 bases. J gave up 12 bases and V 6 bases, and 16 bases lay outside the gene matches. The V gene's germline CDR1 is SGHRS and CDR2 YFSETQ. This CDR3 contains 15 residues. CDR3: CASKMVAGELGGQFF. CDR3 nucleotides: TGCGCCAGCAAAATGGTAGCGGGAGAGTTAGGGGGGCAGTTCTTC.

The CDR3: CASSEGTGLTGELFF. The CDR3 DNA reads as TGTGCCAGCAGTGAAGGGACAGGGCTCACCGGGGAGCTGTTTTTT. The chain recombines TRBV2 with TRBJ2-2; 8 nucleotides match TRBD1. Germline V gene lookup returns CDR1 SNHLY and CDR2 FYNNEI. Germline trimming cut 1 base from V and 4 bases from J; bases unmatched to any gene: 2. The CDR3 runs to 15 residues.

V is TRBV5-4 and J is TRBJ2-7, with 11 nucleotides matching TRBD2. From germline, CDR1 is SGHNT and CDR2 YYREEE (reference sequence). The CDR3 sequence is 15 residues long. J was trimmed by 4 bases and V by 4 bases; bases with no gene match: 7. CDR3 residues: CASSVTSGSLYEQYF. CDR3 sequence (DNA): TGTGCCAGCAGCGTCACTAGCGGGAGTTTATACGAGCAGTACTTC.

V is TRBV10-3 and J is TRBJ2-5, with 7 positions matching TRBD2. The germline CDR1 and CDR2 sequences are ENHRY and SYGVKD. The CDR3 has 13 amino acids. V was clipped by 4 bases and J by 3 bases; unmatched bases: 2. The chain's CDR3 is CAISGLAEETQYF. The CDR3 region has the DNA TGTGCCATCAGTGGGCTAGCGGAAGAGACCCAGTACTTC.

This chain connects TRBV4-1 to TRBJ1-2, with 7 bases fitting TRBD1. V shed 2 bases and J 7 bases; nucleotides not matched to a gene: 10. Germline V gives CDR1 MGHRA, CDR2 YSYEKL. The length of the CDR3 is 15 residues. Here the CDR3 reads CASSQPPTGDRGYTF. In DNA, the CDR3 is TGCGCCAGCAGCCAACCCCCTACAGGGGACCGTGGCTACACCTTC.

The V call is TRBV19, the J call TRBJ2-4, with D possibly matching TRBD1 (5 bases). Germline V CDR1 and CDR2: LNHDA, SQIVND (reference sequence). V shed 0 bases and J shed 2 bases, with 11 bases lying between them. The CDR3 covers 16 residues. The CDR3 bases are TGTGCCAGTAGTATAGATTATCAGGGTTCCAAAAACATTCAGTACTTC. It yields the protein CASSIDYQGSKNIQYF.

Remarks on this clone: Other DNA sequences within the sample encode an identical CDR3. The gene calls are TRBV19 and TRBJ2-7; 8 nucleotides line up with TRBD1. V lost 3 bases, J lost 4 bases, and 2 bases stayed unmatched. There are 13 residues in the CDR3. Germline loops: CDR1 LNHDA, CDR2 SQIVND (reference sequence). CDR3 in amino acids: CASSIQGAYEQYF. In nucleotides, the CDR3 is TGTGCCAGTAGTATCCAGGGGGCGTACGAGCAGTACTTC.